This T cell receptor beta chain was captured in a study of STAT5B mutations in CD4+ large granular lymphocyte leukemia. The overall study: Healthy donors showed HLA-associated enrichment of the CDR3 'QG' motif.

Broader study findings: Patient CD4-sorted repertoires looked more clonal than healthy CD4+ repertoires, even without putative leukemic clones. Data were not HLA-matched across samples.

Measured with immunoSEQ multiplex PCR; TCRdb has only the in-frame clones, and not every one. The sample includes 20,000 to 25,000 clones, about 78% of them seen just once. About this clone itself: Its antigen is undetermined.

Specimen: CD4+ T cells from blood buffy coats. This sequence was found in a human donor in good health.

This CDR3 reads CASSLAGVSSSYEQYF. The CDR3 coding sequence is TGTGCCAGCAGCTTGGCGGGGGTATCCAGCTCCTACGAGCAGTACTTC. V usage is TRBV5-5 and J usage is TRBJ2-7; D perhaps matches TRBD2 (6 bases). This CDR3 is built from 16 residues. Trimming shortened V by 0 bases and J by 0 bases, and 13 bases separated the two germline ends. CDR1 is SGHKS and CDR2 is YYEKEE in the germline V gene (reference sequence).